This T cell receptor beta chain was identified in a study of control samples from healthy donors and cancer patients. V shed 4 bases and J shed 3 bases, with 10 bases lying between them. CDR1 and CDR2 from the germline V gene are SGHKS and YYEKEE (reference sequence). This CDR3 comprises 13 residues. Here immunoSEQ multiplex PCR was the method, and the copy in TCRdb shows in-frame clones only, minus some. The sample has about 220,000 clones, roughly 94% seen once. The receptor comes from a man in his forties or fifties in good health. The chain combines TRBV5-5 with TRBJ1-2; D is uncertain. Sequenced: blood. CDR3 sequence: CASSLGRDYGYTF. CDR3 coding DNA: TGTGCCAGCAGCCTGGGTAGGGACTATGGCTACACCTTC.